A selection of T cell receptor beta chains follows, all from one sample in a study of Ad26.COV2.S vaccination and SARS-CoV-2 variants. The assay was immunoSEQ multiplex PCR, and TCRdb's table has in-frame clones only and misses some. The data show some 390,000 clones, around nine tenths seen once. This material consisted of peripheral blood, taken in a trial of Ad26.COV2.S vaccine versus placebo. The receptors were sampled from a person aged 18-60 years who received the Ad26.COV2.S COVID-19 vaccine or a placebo. The CDR3 runs from the conserved cysteine through the conserved F or W. Each record gives: CDR3 protein, CDR3 DNA, D gene, J gene, clone size, V gene. D genes are given only for firm matches. The listing skips clone size in some rows; elsewhere it reads once, few, many or a size class.

CDR3 protein: CASSPGREKNKYF
CDR3 DNA: TGTGCCAGCTCACCAGGCAGGGAAAAAAATAAGTACTTC
D gene: NA
J gene: TRBJ2-5
clone size: NA
V gene: TRBV18

CDR3 protein: CASSPHPVQNTGELFF
CDR3 DNA: TGTGCCAGCTCACCCCACCCGGTCCAAAACACCGGGGAGCTGTTTTTT
D gene: NA
J gene: TRBJ2-2
clone size: NA
V gene: TRBV18

CDR3 protein: CSASTATVAKNIQYF
CDR3 DNA: TGCAGTGCTAGTACAGCCACAGTAGCCAAAAACATTCAGTACTTC
D gene: NA
J gene: TRBJ2-4
clone size: NA
V gene: TRBV20-1

CDR3 protein: CASSLWGGGTDTQYF
CDR3 DNA: TGTGCCAGCAGTTTATGGGGTGGGGGCACAGATACGCAGTATTTT
D gene: NA
J gene: TRBJ2-3
clone size: NA
V gene: TRBV28

CDR3 protein: CASSSRTGGTEAFF
CDR3 DNA: TGTGCCAGCAGTTCCCGGACGGGAGGGACTGAAGCTTTCTTT
D gene: NA
J gene: TRBJ1-1
clone size: NA
V gene: TRBV5-4

CDR3 protein: CATSDLHVGECETQYF
CDR3 DNA: TGTGCCACCAGTGATTTGCATGTGGGGGAGTGCGAGACCCAGTACTTC
D gene: NA
J gene: TRBJ2-5
clone size: NA
V gene: TRBV24-1

CDR3 protein: CASSLFSWNSYEQYF
CDR3 DNA: TGTGCCAGCAGTTTATTCTCCTGGAACTCCTACGAGCAGTACTTC
D gene: NA
J gene: TRBJ2-7
clone size: NA
V gene: TRBV28

CDR3 protein: CASSWMDSYEQYF
CDR3 DNA: TGTGCCAGCAGCTGGATGGATTCTTACGAGCAGTACTTC
D gene: NA
J gene: TRBJ2-7
clone size: NA
V gene: TRBV5-5

CDR3 protein: CASSRPASGNEQYF
CDR3 DNA: TGTGCCAGTAGCAGGCCGGCTAGCGGGAACGAGCAGTACTTC
D gene: TRBD2
J gene: TRBJ2-7
clone size: NA
V gene: TRBV19

CDR3 protein: CASSGDFSYNEQFF
CDR3 DNA: TGTGCCAGCAGCGGGGACTTCTCCTACAATGAGCAGTTCTTC
D gene: NA
J gene: TRBJ2-1
clone size: once
V gene: TRBV5-6

CDR3 protein: CAISESGQGNTEAFF
CDR3 DNA: TGTGCCATCAGTGAGTCGGGACAGGGGAACACTGAAGCTTTCTTT
D gene: TRBD1
J gene: TRBJ1-1
clone size: NA
V gene: TRBV10-3

CDR3 protein: CGSRLAGGPAQYF
CDR3 DNA: TGCGGGTCACGACTAGCGGGAGGGCCTGCGCAGTATTTT
D gene: TRBD2
J gene: TRBJ2-3
clone size: NA
V gene: TRBV29-1

CDR3 protein: CASLRNTEAFF
CDR3 DNA: TGTGCCAGTCTCAGGAACACTGAAGCTTTCTTT
D gene: NA
J gene: TRBJ1-1
clone size: NA
V gene: TRBV6-5

CDR3 protein: CASSSWRGLGSYEQYF
CDR3 DNA: TGTGCCAGCAGCTCCTGGCGGGGCTTGGGCTCCTACGAGCAGTACTTC
D gene: NA
J gene: TRBJ2-7
clone size: NA
V gene: TRBV5-6

CDR3 protein: CASSSAGTNTGELFF
CDR3 DNA: TGTGCCAGCAGCTCAGCGGGAACGAACACCGGGGAGCTGTTTTTT
D gene: TRBD2
J gene: TRBJ2-2
clone size: NA
V gene: TRBV5-6

CDR3 protein: CASSQDLGTTYQETQYF
CDR3 DNA: TGTGCCAGCAGCCAAGATCTTGGGACTACGTACCAAGAGACCCAGTACTTC
D gene: TRBD2
J gene: TRBJ2-5
clone size: NA
V gene: TRBV14

CDR3 protein: CATSASRGSGETQYF
CDR3 DNA: TGTGCCACCAGTGCTAGTCGCGGGAGCGGGGAGACCCAGTACTTC
D gene: TRBD2
J gene: TRBJ2-5
clone size: NA
V gene: TRBV24-1

CDR3 protein: CAIRSEGDSPLHF
CDR3 DNA: TGTGCCATCAGGAGTGAAGGGGATTCACCCCTCCACTTT
D gene: NA
J gene: TRBJ1-6
clone size: NA
V gene: TRBV10-3

CDR3 protein: CASSLVGEGYRYTF
CDR3 DNA: TGTGCCAGCAGCTTAGTGGGAGAGGGGTATCGATACACCTTC
D gene: NA
J gene: TRBJ1-2
clone size: once
V gene: TRBV7-2

CDR3 protein: CASSPRQVNTQYF
CDR3 DNA: TGTGCCAGCAGCCCCCGACAGGTCAATACGCAGTATTTT
D gene: NA
J gene: TRBJ2-3
clone size: NA
V gene: TRBV3-1/TRBV3-2

CDR3 protein: CASSLEQETQYF
CDR3 DNA: TGTGCCAGCAGCTTGGAACAAGAGACCCAGTACTTC
D gene: NA
J gene: TRBJ2-5
clone size: few
V gene: TRBV7-9

CDR3 protein: CASSPNVEETQYF
CDR3 DNA: TGTGCCAGCAGTCCCAACGTTGAAGAGACCCAGTACTTC
D gene: NA
J gene: TRBJ2-5
clone size: NA
V gene: TRBV6-4

CDR3 protein: CASSPDRDYGYTF
CDR3 DNA: TGTGCCAGCAGCCCAGACAGGGACTATGGCTACACCTTC
D gene: TRBD1
J gene: TRBJ1-2
clone size: NA
V gene: TRBV5-6

CDR3 protein: CASSPWTGLTEAFF
CDR3 DNA: TGTGCCAGCAGTCCCTGGACAGGGCTCACTGAAGCTTTCTTT
D gene: TRBD1
J gene: TRBJ1-1
clone size: NA
V gene: TRBV6-2/TRBV6-3

CDR3 protein: CASSLGQGYTGELFF
CDR3 DNA: TGTGCCAGCAGCTTGGGACAGGGGTACACCGGGGAGCTGTTTTTT
D gene: TRBD1
J gene: TRBJ2-2
clone size: NA
V gene: TRBV7-3

CDR3 protein: CASSLGPSGVQETQYF
CDR3 DNA: TGTGCCAGCAGCTTAGGGCCCAGCGGGGTCCAAGAGACCCAGTACTTC
D gene: TRBD2
J gene: TRBJ2-5
clone size: NA
V gene: TRBV7-9

CDR3 protein: CASSLGQDYEQYF
CDR3 DNA: TGTGCCAGCAGCTTGGGACAGGACTACGAGCAGTACTTC
D gene: TRBD1
J gene: TRBJ2-7
clone size: NA
V gene: TRBV12-3/TRBV12-4

CDR3 protein: CASRIGRGNTEAFF
CDR3 DNA: TGTGCCAGCAGGATCGGGCGGGGGAACACTGAAGCTTTCTTT
D gene: NA
J gene: TRBJ1-1
clone size: NA
V gene: TRBV27

CDR3 protein: CASSPPGPAGANVLTF
CDR3 DNA: TGTGCCAGCAGCCCCCCAGGTCCGGCTGGGGCCAACGTCCTGACTTTC
D gene: NA
J gene: TRBJ2-6
clone size: NA
V gene: TRBV7-3

CDR3 protein: CASSIAAGEQFF
CDR3 DNA: TGTGCCAGCAGCATCGCAGCGGGTGAGCAGTTCTTC
D gene: NA
J gene: TRBJ2-1
clone size: NA
V gene: TRBV7-9

CDR3 protein: CAISDAGTLNIQYF
CDR3 DNA: TGTGCCATCAGTGATGCCGGGACTCTAAACATTCAGTACTTC
D gene: NA
J gene: TRBJ2-4
clone size: NA
V gene: TRBV10-3

CDR3 protein: CASSSPMTGFEQYF
CDR3 DNA: TGTGCCAGCAGCTCACCGATGACAGGTTTCGAGCAGTACTTC
D gene: NA
J gene: TRBJ2-7
clone size: NA
V gene: TRBV7-9

CDR3 protein: CASSVQGQGNTEAFF
CDR3 DNA: TGTGCCAGCAGCGTACAGGGACAGGGGAACACTGAAGCTTTCTTT
D gene: TRBD1
J gene: TRBJ1-1
clone size: NA
V gene: TRBV9

CDR3 protein: CASSFVTGAHNEQFF
CDR3 DNA: TGTGCCAGCAGCTTCGTGACAGGGGCCCACAATGAGCAGTTCTTC
D gene: TRBD1
J gene: TRBJ2-1
clone size: NA
V gene: TRBV5-6

CDR3 protein: CASSSFDRGIQPQHF
CDR3 DNA: TGTGCCAGCAGTTCCTTCGACAGGGGAATCCAGCCCCAGCATTTT
D gene: TRBD1
J gene: TRBJ1-5
clone size: NA
V gene: TRBV28

CDR3 protein: CASSLQGSAYNEQFF
CDR3 DNA: TGTGCCAGCAGCTTACAGGGATCGGCCTACAATGAGCAGTTCTTC
D gene: NA
J gene: TRBJ2-1
clone size: NA
V gene: TRBV11-2

CDR3 protein: CASSRRNTEAFF
CDR3 DNA: TGTGCCAGCAGCCGACGGAACACTGAAGCTTTCTTT
D gene: NA
J gene: TRBJ1-1
clone size: NA
V gene: TRBV6-2/TRBV6-3

CDR3 protein: CASSLAATSAYNEQFF
CDR3 DNA: TGCGCCAGCAGCTTGGCCGCTACTAGCGCCTACAATGAGCAGTTCTTC
D gene: TRBD2
J gene: TRBJ2-1
clone size: NA
V gene: TRBV5-1

CDR3 protein: CASSQDLRGNSPLHF
CDR3 DNA: TGCGCCAGCAGCCAAGACTTGCGGGGTAATTCACCCCTCCACTTT
D gene: NA
J gene: TRBJ1-6
clone size: NA
V gene: TRBV4-1

CDR3 protein: CASSFLRGLNTGELFF
CDR3 DNA: TGTGCCAGCAGCTTCCTCAGGGGGCTTAACACCGGGGAGCTGTTTTTT
D gene: TRBD1
J gene: TRBJ2-2
clone size: NA
V gene: TRBV7-3

CDR3 protein: CASSEGARGRTDTQYF
CDR3 DNA: TGTGCCAGCAGTGAAGGGGCCAGGGGGCGGACAGATACGCAGTATTTT
D gene: TRBD1
J gene: TRBJ2-3
clone size: NA
V gene: TRBV2

CDR3 protein: CASSLFGTGNPYEQYF
CDR3 DNA: TGCGCCAGCAGCCTGTTTGGGACAGGGAACCCCTACGAGCAGTACTTC
D gene: TRBD1
J gene: TRBJ2-7
clone size: NA
V gene: TRBV4-1

CDR3 protein: CASSLYPGTGAGNTIYF
CDR3 DNA: TGTGCCAGCAGTTTATACCCCGGGACAGGGGCTGGAAACACCATATATTTT
D gene: TRBD1
J gene: TRBJ1-3
clone size: NA
V gene: TRBV28

CDR3 protein: CASEGRNDEQYF
CDR3 DNA: TGTGCCAGCGAGGGACGAAATGACGAGCAGTACTTC
D gene: NA
J gene: TRBJ2-7
clone size: few
V gene: TRBV28

CDR3 protein: CASSRGGTQYF
CDR3 DNA: TGTGCCAGCAGTCGCGGCGGCACGCAGTACTTC
D gene: NA
J gene: TRBJ2-7
clone size: NA
V gene: TRBV2

CDR3 protein: CASSPGRESNEQFF
CDR3 DNA: TGTGCCAGCTCACCCGGACGGGAATCCAATGAGCAGTTCTTC
D gene: NA
J gene: TRBJ2-1
clone size: NA
V gene: TRBV18

CDR3 protein: CASSQDTQPPPSSYEQYF
CDR3 DNA: TGTGCCAGCAGTCAGGACACTCAACCCCCGCCGAGCTCCTACGAGCAGTACTTC
D gene: NA
J gene: TRBJ2-7
clone size: NA
V gene: TRBV6-6

CDR3 protein: CASRLGGGFIEAFF
CDR3 DNA: TGTGCCAGCAGACTAGGTGGCGGTTTCATTGAAGCTTTCTTT
D gene: NA
J gene: TRBJ1-1
clone size: NA
V gene: TRBV16